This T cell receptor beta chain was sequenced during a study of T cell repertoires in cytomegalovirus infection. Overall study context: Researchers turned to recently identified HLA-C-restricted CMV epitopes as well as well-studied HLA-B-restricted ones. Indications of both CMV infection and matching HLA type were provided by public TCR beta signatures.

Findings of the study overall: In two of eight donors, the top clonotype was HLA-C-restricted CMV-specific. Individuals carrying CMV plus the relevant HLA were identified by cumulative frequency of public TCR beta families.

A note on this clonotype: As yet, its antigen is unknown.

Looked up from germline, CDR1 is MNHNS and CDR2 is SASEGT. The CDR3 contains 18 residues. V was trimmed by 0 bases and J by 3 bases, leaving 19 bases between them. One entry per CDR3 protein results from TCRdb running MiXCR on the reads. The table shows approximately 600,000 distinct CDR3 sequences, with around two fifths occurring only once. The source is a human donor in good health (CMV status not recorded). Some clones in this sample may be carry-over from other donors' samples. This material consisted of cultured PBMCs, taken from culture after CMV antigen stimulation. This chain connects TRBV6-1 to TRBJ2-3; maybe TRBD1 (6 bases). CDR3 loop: CASSEAGGMGVVTDTQYF. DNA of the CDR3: TGTGCCAGCAGTGAAGCAGGGGGTATGGGGGTAGTAACAGATACGCAGTATTTT.